The entry below gives a single TCR beta chain sequence along with its context. Antigen unknown. The data are from a study of T cell responses to AZD1222 COVID-19 vaccine. On the study more broadly: Pooled together were second doses at about 4 or about 12 weeks. The study's findings and limits: Just a handful of AZD1222 recipients were seropositive at baseline.

The CDR3 spans 15 residues. The germline gives CDR1 SNHLY, CDR2 FYNNEI. Germline trimming cut 5 bases from V and 4 bases from J; bases unmatched to any gene: 7. The method was immunoSEQ multiplex PCR; TCRdb's version includes in-frame clones alone and lacks a portion of them. In the table there are around 110,000 clones, 85% to 90% of which are singletons. The TCR was taken from an adult in good health. The genes are TRBV2 and TRBJ1-2; 10 nucleotides agree with TRBD1. The input for sequencing was peripheral blood, taken on day 0 of AZD1222 vaccination. CDR3 nucleotide sequence: TGTGCCAGCAGTCAGGACAGGGGGTCCCTCTATGGCTACACCTTC. This sequence encodes CASSQDRGSLYGYTF.